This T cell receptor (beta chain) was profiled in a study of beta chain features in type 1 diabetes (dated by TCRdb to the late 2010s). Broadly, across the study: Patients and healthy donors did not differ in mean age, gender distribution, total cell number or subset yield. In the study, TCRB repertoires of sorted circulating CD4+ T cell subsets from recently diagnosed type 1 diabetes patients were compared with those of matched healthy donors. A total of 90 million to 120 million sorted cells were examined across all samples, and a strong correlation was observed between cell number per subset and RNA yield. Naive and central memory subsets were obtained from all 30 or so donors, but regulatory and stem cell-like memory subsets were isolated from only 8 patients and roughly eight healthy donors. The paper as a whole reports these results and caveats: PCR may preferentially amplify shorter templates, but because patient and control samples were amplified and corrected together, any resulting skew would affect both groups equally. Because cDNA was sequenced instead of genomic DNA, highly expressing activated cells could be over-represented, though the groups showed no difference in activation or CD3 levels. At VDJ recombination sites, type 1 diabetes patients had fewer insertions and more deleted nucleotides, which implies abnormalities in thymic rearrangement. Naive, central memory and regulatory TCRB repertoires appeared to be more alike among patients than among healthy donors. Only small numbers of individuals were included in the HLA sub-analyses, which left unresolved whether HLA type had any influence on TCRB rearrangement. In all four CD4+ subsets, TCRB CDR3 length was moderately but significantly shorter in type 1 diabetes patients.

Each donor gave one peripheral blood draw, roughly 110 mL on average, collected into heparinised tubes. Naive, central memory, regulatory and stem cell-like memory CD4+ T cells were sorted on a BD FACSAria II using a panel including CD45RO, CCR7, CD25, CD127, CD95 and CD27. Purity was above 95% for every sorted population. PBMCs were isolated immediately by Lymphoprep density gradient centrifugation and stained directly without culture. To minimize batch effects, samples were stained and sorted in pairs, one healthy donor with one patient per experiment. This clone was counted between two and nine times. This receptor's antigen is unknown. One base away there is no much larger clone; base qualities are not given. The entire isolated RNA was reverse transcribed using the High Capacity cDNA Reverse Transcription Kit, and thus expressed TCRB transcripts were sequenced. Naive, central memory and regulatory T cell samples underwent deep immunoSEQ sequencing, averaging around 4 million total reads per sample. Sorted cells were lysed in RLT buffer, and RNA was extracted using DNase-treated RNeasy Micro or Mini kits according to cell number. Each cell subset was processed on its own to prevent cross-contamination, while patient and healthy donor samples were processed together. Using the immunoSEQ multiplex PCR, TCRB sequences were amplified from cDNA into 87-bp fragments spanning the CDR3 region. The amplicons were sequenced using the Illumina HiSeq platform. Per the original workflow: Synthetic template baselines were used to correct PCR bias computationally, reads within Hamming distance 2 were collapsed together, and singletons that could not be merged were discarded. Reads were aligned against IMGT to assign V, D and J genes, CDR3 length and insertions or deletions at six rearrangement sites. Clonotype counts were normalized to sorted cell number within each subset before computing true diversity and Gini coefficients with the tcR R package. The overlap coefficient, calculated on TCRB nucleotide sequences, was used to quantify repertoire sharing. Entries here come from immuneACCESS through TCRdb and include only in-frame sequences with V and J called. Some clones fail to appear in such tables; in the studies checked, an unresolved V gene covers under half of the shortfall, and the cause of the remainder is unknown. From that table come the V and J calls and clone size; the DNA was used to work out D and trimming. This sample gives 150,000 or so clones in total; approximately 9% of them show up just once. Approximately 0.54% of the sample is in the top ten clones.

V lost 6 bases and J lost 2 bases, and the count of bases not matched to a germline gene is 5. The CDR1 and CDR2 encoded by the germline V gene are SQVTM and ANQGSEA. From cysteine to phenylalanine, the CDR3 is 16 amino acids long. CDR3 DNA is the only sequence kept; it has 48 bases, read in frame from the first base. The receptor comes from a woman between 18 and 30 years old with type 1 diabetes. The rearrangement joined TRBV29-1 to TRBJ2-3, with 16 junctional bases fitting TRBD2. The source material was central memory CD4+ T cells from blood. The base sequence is TGCAGCGTGAAGGGACTAGCGGGGGGGAACACAGATACGCAGTATTTT. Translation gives CSVKGLAGGNTDTQYF.